The 21 T cell receptor beta chains presented below share a single source sample, sequenced in a study of shared clonotypes between healthy human individuals. Profiling relied on immunoSEQ multiplex PCR, and the TCRdb table lists in-frame clones only, not all of them. The sample lists 2 million to 2.5 million clones; 85% to 95% were seen once. Sequencing used naive CD4+ T cells from PBMCs. The subset was: CD45RA+ positively selected. All receptors come from a man younger than 30 in good health. Some clones in this sample may be carry-over from other donors' samples.

The chain uses TRBV30 and TRBJ2-7, with a tentative D call TRBD2 (6 bases). This CDR3 spans 17 amino acids. Trimming removed 0 bases from V and 2 bases from J, with 20 bases in between. The germline V gene encodes CDR1 GTSNPN and CDR2 SVGIG (reference sequence). The CDR3: CAWSVRSTTRGAYEQYF. DNA of the CDR3: TGTGCCTGGAGTGTAAGGTCGACGACGCGGGGCGCCTACGAGCAGTACTTC.

Points on this clone: The same CDR3 also results from other DNA sequences found in this sample. V gene TRBV28 combines with J gene TRBJ1-5; D remains unclear. With 3 bases removed from V and 0 bases from J, the gap between germline ends came to 6 bases. Germline V gene lookup returns CDR1 MDHEN and CDR2 SYDVKM. CDR3 length: 14 residues. In nucleotides, the CDR3 is TGTGCCAGCAGTTTGGGCCGTAGCAATCAGCCCCAGCATTTT. Protein sequence: CASSLGRSNQPQHF. Variable domain in full (rest from reference TRBV28 and TRBJ1-5): DVKVTQSSRYLVKRTGEKVFLECVQDMDHENMFWYRQDPGLGLRLIYFSYDVKMKEKGDIPEGYSVSREKKERFSLILESASTNQTSMYLCASSLGRSNQPQHFGDGTRLSIL.

V is TRBV5-4 and J is TRBJ2-5; D possibly uses TRBD1 or TRBD2 (6 bases each). The germline gives CDR1 SGHNT, CDR2 YYREEE (reference sequence). V shed 1 base and J shed 5 bases, with 12 bases lying between them. The CDR3 is made up of 14 amino acids. The CDR3 DNA is TGTGCCAGCAGCTTGAGGGGGGCTTCGGAGACCCAGTACTTC. Translated, it gives CASSLRGASETQYF.

The chain uses TRBV5-1 and TRBJ2-7; perhaps TRBD1 as D (5 bases). This CDR3 has 15 amino acids. Germline assignment: CDR1 SGHRS and CDR2 YFSETQ. Trimming removed 0 bases from V and 4 bases from J, with 14 bases in between. The CDR3 coding sequence is TGCGCCAGCAGCTTGGGGGGCTCTCATCATTACGAGCAGTACTTC. Translated, it gives CASSLGGSHHYEQYF.

This sequence joins TRBV5-1 and TRBJ1-2; 7 positions agree with TRBD1. CDR1 SGHRS and CDR2 YFSETQ come from the germline V gene. V was clipped by 5 bases and J by 4 bases; unmatched bases: 14. This CDR3 spans 16 amino acids. The CDR3 here is CASSGGQAMFGYGYTF. CDR3 sequence (DNA): TGCGCCAGCAGTGGCGGACAGGCTATGTTTGGCTATGGCTACACCTTC.

The CDR3 here is CASSEPETMFGEENIQYF. The CDR3 nucleotides read TGCGCCAGCTCGGAGCCGGAGACCATGTTCGGTGAGGAAAACATTCAGTACTTC. The rearrangement links TRBV10-2 to TRBJ2-4; no reliable D call. The germline V and J ends were trimmed by 8 bases and 5 bases, with 28 bases remaining between them. Germline V gene lookup returns CDR1 WSHSY and CDR2 SAAADI. CDR3 length: 18 amino acids.

Comment on this clone: Other DNA variants within this sample encode the same CDR3. J is TRBJ2-7 and V is TRBV5-4, with unresolved D. The germline CDR1 and CDR2 sequences are SGHNT and YYREEE (reference sequence). The CDR3 sequence is 13 residues long. V shed 4 bases and J shed 5 bases, with 13 bases lying between them. The CDR3, as DNA: TGTGCCAGCAGCCCCGGGCCCCTCGACGAGCAGTACTTC. Amino acids: CASSPGPLDEQYF.

As regards this clone: The sample carries other DNA sequences with the same CDR3. The chain employs TRBV28 and TRBJ2-7; 9 bases agree with TRBD1. J was trimmed by 2 bases and V by 5 bases; bases with no gene match: 10. CDR1 and CDR2 from the germline V gene are MDHEN and SYDVKM. This CDR3 contains 16 residues. CDR3 sequence: CASSAYPGQGAYEQYF. CDR3 nucleotides: TGTGCCAGCAGTGCGTACCCGGGACAGGGCGCCTACGAGCAGTACTTC.

The rearrangement links TRBV18 to TRBJ1-3, with 8 bases that match TRBD1. Per the germline V gene, CDR1 is KGHSH and CDR2 is LQKENI. This CDR3 has 20 residues. V shed 1 base, J shed 1 base, and the junction held 15 bases outside the gene matches. CDR3 DNA sequence: TGTGCCAGCTCACCACGGGCTCCAGGGGGCGGAAGATATTCTGGAAACACCATATATTTT. Translating it yields CASSPRAPGGGRYSGNTIYF.

A note on this clone: Other DNA sequences within the sample encode an identical CDR3. V gene TRBV6-5 combines with J gene TRBJ1-5; D remains ambiguous. V shed 0 bases and J shed 0 bases, with 3 bases lying between them. Germline-derived CDR1 and CDR2 are MNHEY and SVGAGI. This CDR3 spans 14 amino acids. In DNA, the CDR3 is TGTGCCAGCAGTTACTCGGGTAGCAATCAGCCCCAGCATTTT. Residues: CASSYSGSNQPQHF.

V and J are TRBV27 and TRBJ2-1; tentatively, D is TRBD1 or TRBD2 (7 bases each). This CDR3 comprises 17 residues. Germline CDR1 reads MNHEY; CDR2 reads SMNVEV (reference sequence). V lost 3 bases, J lost 7 bases, and 22 bases lay in between. The CDR3 DNA reads as TGTGCCAGCAGTTTCGTTAGTGGGAGGGGGCCTAGTAATGAGCAGTTCTTC. Protein: CASSFVSGRGPSNEQFF.

This chain connects TRBV7-8 to TRBJ2-3; D uncertain. Per the germline V gene, CDR1 is SGHVS and CDR2 is FQNEAQ. The V gene lost 3 bases and the J gene lost 2 bases, with 9 bases spanning the gap. There are 14 residues in the CDR3. CDR3 in amino acids: CASSLGRDTDTQYF. The DNA of the CDR3 is TGTGCCAGCAGCTTGGGAAGGGACACAGATACGCAGTATTTT.

The chain recombines TRBV28 with TRBJ2-7; 10 positions agree with TRBD2. Germline CDR1 is MDHEN and CDR2 is SYDVKM. V lost 7 bases to trimming and J lost 4 bases; unmatched junction nucleotides: 4. The CDR3 runs to 13 residues. The CDR3 bases are TGTGCCAGCACTAGCGGGAGCTGGTACGAGCAGTACTTC. Protein sequence: CASTSGSWYEQYF.

The J gene is TRBJ1-2, the V gene TRBV18; no clear D. V lost 2 bases and J lost 3, with 13 bases in between. CDR3 length equals 15 residues. Germline lookup yields CDR1 KGHSH and CDR2 LQKENI. The CDR3 reads CASSPRPVGDYGYTF. The CDR3 DNA sequence: TGTGCCAGCTCACCAAGGCCAGTAGGAGACTATGGCTACACCTTC.

The chain uses TRBV5-1 and TRBJ2-3; 10 bases fit TRBD1. The CDR3 has 16 residues. In germline, CDR1 is SGHRS, CDR2 YFSETQ. V trimming: 2 bases; J trimming: 6 bases; junction bases outside the gene matches: 9. In DNA, the CDR3 is TGCGCCAGCAGCTTCGCCCCGGACAGGGGGTGGGATACGCAGTATTTT. The encoded protein is CASSFAPDRGWDTQYF.

The chain carries TRBV15 and TRBJ1-5, with D possibly TRBD1 on 5 matching bases. Germline assignment: CDR1 LNHNV and CDR2 YYDKDF (reference sequence). V shed 5 bases and J shed 4 bases, with 15 bases lying between them. The length of the CDR3 is 15 residues. The CDR3 protein is CATSLQERGNQPQHF. The CDR3 DNA reads TGTGCCACCAGCTTACAAGAGAGGGGAAATCAGCCCCAGCATTTT.

The chain joins TRBV9 to TRBJ2-7; D might be TRBD2 (6 bases). The germline V gene has CDR1 SGDLS and CDR2 YYNGEE. The CDR3 runs 21 residues. Trimming shortened V by 0 bases and J by 0 bases, and 28 bases separated the two germline ends. The CDR3 protein is CASSVVSRRATFAGSSYEQYF. The CDR3 coding sequence is TGTGCCAGCAGCGTAGTCTCCCGTCGTGCGACTTTTGCGGGGAGCTCCTACGAGCAGTACTTC.

In DNA, the CDR3 is TGTGCCAGCAGTGATTCGTGGCTTGGAACTGAAGCTTTCTTT. It encodes CASSDSWLGTEAFF. This sequence joins TRBV25-1 and TRBJ1-1; D remains unclear. The CDR3 consists of 14 residues. Germline loops: CDR1 MGHDK, CDR2 SYGVNS. The ends were cut back, 3 bases at V and 5 bases at J, with 13 bases in the middle.

The chain combines TRBV5-1 with TRBJ1-2, with 8 bases aligning to TRBD1. The CDR3 length is 15 residues. Germline-derived CDR1 and CDR2 are SGHRS and YFSETQ. After removal of 5 bases from V and 5 bases from J, the junction contained 11 bases not matched to a gene. The CDR3 reads CASRDFTGGKYGYTF. The DNA of the CDR3 is TGCGCCAGCAGGGACTTTACAGGGGGTAAATATGGCTACACCTTC.

The rearrangement links TRBV5-1 to TRBJ2-6; 7 nucleotides line up with TRBD1. The CDR3 spans 18 residues. V lost 5 bases and J lost 0; bases outside the gene matches: 11. Germline CDR1 and CDR2: SGHRS and YFSETQ. This chain's CDR3 is CASRMTGTDASGANVLTF. The CDR3 DNA follows: TGCGCCAGCAGGATGACCGGGACAGACGCCTCTGGGGCCAACGTCCTGACTTTC. The full variable domain, rest sourced from reference TRBV5-1 and TRBJ2-6, is KAGVTQTPRYLIKTRGQQVTLSCSPISGHRSVSWYQQTPGQGLQFLFEYFSETQRNKGNFPGRFSGRQFSNSRSEMNVSTLELGDSALYLCASRMTGTDASGANVLTFGAGSRLTVL.

The J gene is TRBJ2-3, the V gene TRBV28; 7 positions match TRBD1. The CDR3 has 15 amino acids. The J segment lost 4 bases and the V segment lost 2 bases, leaving 6 bases of the junction unmatched. CDR1 and CDR2 from the germline V gene are MDHEN and SYDVKM. The CDR3 loop is CASSLETGYSDTQYF. CDR3 coding DNA: TGTGCCAGCAGTTTAGAGACAGGGTATTCAGATACGCAGTATTTT.